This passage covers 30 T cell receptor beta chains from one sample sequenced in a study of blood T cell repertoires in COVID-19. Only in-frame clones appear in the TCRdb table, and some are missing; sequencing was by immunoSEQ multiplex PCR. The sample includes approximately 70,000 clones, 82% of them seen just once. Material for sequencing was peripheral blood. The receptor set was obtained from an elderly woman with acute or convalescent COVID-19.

The CDR3 bases are TGTGCCACATCCGGGACAGACCTCCCCGTAGGATATGGCTACACCTTC. Protein: CATSGTDLPVGYGYTF. The V gene is TRBV10-3, the J gene TRBJ1-2, with 7 bases matching TRBD1. Germline CDR1 and CDR2: ENHRY and SYGVKD. CDR3 length: 16 residues. The ends lost 10 bases at V and 5 bases at J; junction bases unmatched: 19.

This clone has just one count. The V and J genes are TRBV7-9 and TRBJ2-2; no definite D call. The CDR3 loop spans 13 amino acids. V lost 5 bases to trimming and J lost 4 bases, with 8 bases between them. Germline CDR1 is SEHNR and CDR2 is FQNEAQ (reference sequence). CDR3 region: CASSPTGTGELFF. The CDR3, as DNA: TGTGCCAGCAGCCCTACTGGCACCGGGGAGCTGTTTTTT.

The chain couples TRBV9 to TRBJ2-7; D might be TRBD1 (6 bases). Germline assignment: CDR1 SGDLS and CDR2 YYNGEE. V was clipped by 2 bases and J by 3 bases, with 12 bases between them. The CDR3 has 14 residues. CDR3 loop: CASSVGGPDYEQYF. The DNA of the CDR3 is TGTGCCAGCAGCGTTGGGGGCCCTGACTACGAGCAGTACTTC. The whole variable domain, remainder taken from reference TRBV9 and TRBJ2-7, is DSGVTQTPKHLITATGQRVTLRCSPRSGDLSVYWYQQSLDQGLQFLIQYYNGEERAKGNILERFSAQQFPDLHSELNLSSLELGDSALYFCASSVGGPDYEQYFGPGTRLTVT.

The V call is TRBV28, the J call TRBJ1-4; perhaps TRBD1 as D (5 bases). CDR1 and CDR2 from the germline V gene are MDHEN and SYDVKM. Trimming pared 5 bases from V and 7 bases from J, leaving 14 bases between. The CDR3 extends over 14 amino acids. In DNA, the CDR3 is TGTGCCAGCAGTCCGGGGGGGGGTTCTGAAAAACTGTTTTTT. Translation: CASSPGGGSEKLFF.

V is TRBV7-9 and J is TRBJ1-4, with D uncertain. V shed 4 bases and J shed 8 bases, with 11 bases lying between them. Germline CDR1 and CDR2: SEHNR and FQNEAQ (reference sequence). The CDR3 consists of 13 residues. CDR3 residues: CASSSSFGEKLFF. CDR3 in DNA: TGTGCCAGCAGCTCCTCTTTCGGGGAAAAACTGTTTTTT. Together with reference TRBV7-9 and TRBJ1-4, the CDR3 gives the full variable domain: DTGVSQNPRHKITKRGQNVTFRCDPISEHNRLYWYRQTLGQGPEFLTYFQNEAQLEKSRLLSDRFSAERPKGSFSTLEIQRTEQGDSAMYLCASSSSFGEKLFFGSGTQLSVL.

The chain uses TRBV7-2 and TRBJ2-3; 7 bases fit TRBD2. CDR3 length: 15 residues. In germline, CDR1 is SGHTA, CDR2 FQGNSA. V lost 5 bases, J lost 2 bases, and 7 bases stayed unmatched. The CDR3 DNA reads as TGTGCCAGCAGCCTCACGGGAGGTCCCACAGATACGCAGTATTTT. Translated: CASSLTGGPTDTQYF.

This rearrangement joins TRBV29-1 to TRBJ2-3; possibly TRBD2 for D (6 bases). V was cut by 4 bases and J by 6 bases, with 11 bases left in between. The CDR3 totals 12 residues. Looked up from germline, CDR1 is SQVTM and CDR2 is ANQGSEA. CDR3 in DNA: TGCAGCGTTGGACTAGTTTTGGATACGCAGTATTTT. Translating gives CSVGLVLDTQYF.

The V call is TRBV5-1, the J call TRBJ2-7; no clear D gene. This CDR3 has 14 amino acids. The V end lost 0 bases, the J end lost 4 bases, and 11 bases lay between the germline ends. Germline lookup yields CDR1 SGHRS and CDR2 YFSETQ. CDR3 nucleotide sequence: TGCGCCAGCAGCTTGGCAGGAATCGAGTACGAGCAGTACTTC. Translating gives CASSLAGIEYEQYF. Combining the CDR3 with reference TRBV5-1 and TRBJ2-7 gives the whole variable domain KAGVTQTPRYLIKTRGQQVTLSCSPISGHRSVSWYQQTPGQGLQFLFEYFSETQRNKGNFPGRFSGRQFSNSRSEMNVSTLELGDSALYLCASSLAGIEYEQYFGPGTRLTVT.

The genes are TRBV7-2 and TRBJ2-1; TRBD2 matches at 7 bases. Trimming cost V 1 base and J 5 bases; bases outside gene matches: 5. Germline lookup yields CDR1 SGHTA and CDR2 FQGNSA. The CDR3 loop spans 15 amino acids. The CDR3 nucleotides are TGTGCCAGCAGCTTAGGCGGGAGCCTTAACAATGAGCAGTTCTTC. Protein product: CASSLGGSLNNEQFF. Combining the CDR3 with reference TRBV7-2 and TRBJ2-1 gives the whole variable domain GAGVSQSPSNKVTEKGKDVELRCDPISGHTALYWYRQSLGQGLEFLIYFQGNSAPDKSGLPSDRFSAERTGGSVSTLTIQRTQQEDSAVYLCASSLGGSLNNEQFFGPGTRLTVL.

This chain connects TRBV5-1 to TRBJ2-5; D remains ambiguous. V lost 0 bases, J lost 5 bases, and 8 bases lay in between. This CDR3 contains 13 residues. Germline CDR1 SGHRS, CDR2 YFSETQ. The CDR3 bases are TGCGCCAGCAGCTTGGGTATACGGGAGACCCAGTACTTC. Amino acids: CASSLGIRETQYF.

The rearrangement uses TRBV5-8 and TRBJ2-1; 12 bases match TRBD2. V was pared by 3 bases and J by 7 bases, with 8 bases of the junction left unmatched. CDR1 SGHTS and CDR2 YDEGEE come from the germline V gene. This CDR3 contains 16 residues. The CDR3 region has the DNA TGTGCCAGCAGCTGGGGGACTAGCGGGTTTCGGAATGAGCAGTTCTTC. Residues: CASSWGTSGFRNEQFF.

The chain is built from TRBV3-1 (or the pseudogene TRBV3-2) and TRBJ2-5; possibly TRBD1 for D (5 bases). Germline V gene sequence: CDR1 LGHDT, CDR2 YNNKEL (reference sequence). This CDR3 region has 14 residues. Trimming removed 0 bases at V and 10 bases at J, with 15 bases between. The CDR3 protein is CASSQDTGVGDQYF. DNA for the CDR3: TGTGCCAGCAGCCAAGATACAGGAGTTGGGGACCAGTACTTC.

CDR3 in amino acids: CASSESGAQPQHF. CDR3 coding DNA: TGCGCCAGCAGTGAGTCGGGCGCCCAGCCCCAGCATTTT. The V gene is TRBV10-2, the J gene TRBJ1-5; D ambiguous. The germline gives CDR1 WSHSY, CDR2 SAAADI. V lost 0 bases and J 7 bases, leaving 7 bases between the germline ends. This CDR3 spans 13 amino acids.

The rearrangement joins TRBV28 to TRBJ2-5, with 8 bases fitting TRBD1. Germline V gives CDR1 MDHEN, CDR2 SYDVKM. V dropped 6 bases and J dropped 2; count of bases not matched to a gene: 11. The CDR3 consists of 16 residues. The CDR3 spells CASRSGTGRWQETQYF. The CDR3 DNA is TGTGCCAGCAGGTCTGGGACAGGTCGTTGGCAAGAGACCCAGTACTTC.

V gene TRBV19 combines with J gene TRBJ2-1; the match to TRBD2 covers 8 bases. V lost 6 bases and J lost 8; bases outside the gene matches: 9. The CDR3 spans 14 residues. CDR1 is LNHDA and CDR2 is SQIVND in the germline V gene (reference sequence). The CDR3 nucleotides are TGTGCCAGTAGCTCGCTGAGCGGGAGAGATGAGCAGTTCTTC. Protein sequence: CASSSLSGRDEQFF.

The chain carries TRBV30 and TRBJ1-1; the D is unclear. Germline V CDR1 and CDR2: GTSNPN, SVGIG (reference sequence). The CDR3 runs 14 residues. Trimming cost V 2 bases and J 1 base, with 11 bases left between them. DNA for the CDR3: TGTGCCTGGAGTTTGGGCATGCCGAACACTGAAGCTTTCTTT. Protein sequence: CAWSLGMPNTEAFF.

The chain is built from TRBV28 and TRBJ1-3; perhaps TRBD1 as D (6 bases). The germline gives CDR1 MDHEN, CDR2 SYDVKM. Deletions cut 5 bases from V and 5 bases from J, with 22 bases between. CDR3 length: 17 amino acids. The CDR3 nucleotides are TGTGCCAGCAGTCTTCTAGTAGGTAACAGGGCTCGAAACACCATATATTTT. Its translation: CASSLLVGNRARNTIYF. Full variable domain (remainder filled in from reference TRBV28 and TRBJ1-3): DVKVTQSSRYLVKRTGEKVFLECVQDMDHENMFWYRQDPGLGLRLIYFSYDVKMKEKGDIPEGYSVSREKKERFSLILESASTNQTSMYLCASSLLVGNRARNTIYFGEGSWLTVV.

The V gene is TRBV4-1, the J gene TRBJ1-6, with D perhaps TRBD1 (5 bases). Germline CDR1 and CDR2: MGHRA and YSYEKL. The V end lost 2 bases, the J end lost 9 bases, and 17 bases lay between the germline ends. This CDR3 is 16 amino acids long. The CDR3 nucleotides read TGCGCCAGCAGCCAACGGGACTCCACGGGGGGTTCACCCCTCCACTTT. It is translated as CASSQRDSTGGSPLHF.

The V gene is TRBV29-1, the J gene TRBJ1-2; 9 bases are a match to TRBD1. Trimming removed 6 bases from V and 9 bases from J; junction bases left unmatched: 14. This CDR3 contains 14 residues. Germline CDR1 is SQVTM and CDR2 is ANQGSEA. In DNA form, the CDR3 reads TGCAGCGTAGGGGACAGGGATCCTCGGTGGCGCTACACCTTC. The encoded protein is CSVGDRDPRWRYTF.

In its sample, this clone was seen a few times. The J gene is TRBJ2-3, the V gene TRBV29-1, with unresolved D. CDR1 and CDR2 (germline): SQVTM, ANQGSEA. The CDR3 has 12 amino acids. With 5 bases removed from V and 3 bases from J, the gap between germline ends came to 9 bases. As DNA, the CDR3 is TGCAGCGTTCGACTCCGAACAGATACGCAGTATTTT. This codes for CSVRLRTDTQYF.

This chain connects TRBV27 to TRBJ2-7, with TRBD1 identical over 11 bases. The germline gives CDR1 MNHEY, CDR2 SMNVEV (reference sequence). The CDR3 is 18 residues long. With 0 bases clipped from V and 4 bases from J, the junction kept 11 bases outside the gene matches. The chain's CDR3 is CASSLSSPWDRGRYEQYF. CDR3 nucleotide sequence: TGTGCCAGCAGTTTATCGAGCCCCTGGGACAGGGGGAGGTACGAGCAGTACTTC.

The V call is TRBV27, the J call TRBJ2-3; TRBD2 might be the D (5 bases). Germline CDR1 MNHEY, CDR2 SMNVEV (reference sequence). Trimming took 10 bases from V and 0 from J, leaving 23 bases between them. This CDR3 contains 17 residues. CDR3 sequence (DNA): TGTGCCACCGTCCGAAGAGGCCTAGCAGTAAGCACAGATACGCAGTATTTT. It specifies CATVRRGLAVSTDTQYF.

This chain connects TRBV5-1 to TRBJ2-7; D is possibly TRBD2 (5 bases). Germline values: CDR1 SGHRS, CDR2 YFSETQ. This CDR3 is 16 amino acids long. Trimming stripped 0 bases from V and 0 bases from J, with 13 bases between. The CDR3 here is CASSLVPRVGSYEQYF. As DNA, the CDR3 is TGCGCCAGCAGCTTGGTTCCGCGGGTGGGCTCCTACGAGCAGTACTTC. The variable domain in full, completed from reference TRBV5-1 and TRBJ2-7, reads KAGVTQTPRYLIKTRGQQVTLSCSPISGHRSVSWYQQTPGQGLQFLFEYFSETQRNKGNFPGRFSGRQFSNSRSEMNVSTLELGDSALYLCASSLVPRVGSYEQYFGPGTRLTVT.

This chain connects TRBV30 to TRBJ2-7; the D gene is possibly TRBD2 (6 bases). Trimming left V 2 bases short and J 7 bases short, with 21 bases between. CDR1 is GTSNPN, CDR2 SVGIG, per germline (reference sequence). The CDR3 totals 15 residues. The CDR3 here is CAWSPRGGTAKEQYF. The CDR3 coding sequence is TGTGCCTGGAGTCCCCGGGGCGGGACCGCGAAGGAGCAGTACTTC.

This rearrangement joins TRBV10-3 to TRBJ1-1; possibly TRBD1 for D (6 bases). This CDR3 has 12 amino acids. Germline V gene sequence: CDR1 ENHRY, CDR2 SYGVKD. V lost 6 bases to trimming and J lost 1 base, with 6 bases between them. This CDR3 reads CAIRTGNTEAFF. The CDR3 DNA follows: TGTGCCATCAGGACAGGGAACACTGAAGCTTTCTTT.

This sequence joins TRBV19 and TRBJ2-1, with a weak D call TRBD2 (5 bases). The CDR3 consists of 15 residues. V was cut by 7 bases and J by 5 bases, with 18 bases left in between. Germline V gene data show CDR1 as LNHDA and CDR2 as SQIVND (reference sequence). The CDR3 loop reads CASTPRGRGHNEQFF. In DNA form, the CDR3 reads TGTGCCAGTACCCCGAGAGGGAGAGGGCACAATGAGCAGTTCTTC. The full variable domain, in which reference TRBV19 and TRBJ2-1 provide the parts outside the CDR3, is DGGITQSPKYLFRKEGQNVTLSCEQNLNHDAMYWYRQDPGQGLRLIYYSQIVNDFQKGDIAEGYSVSREKKESFPLTVTSAQKNPTAFYLCASTPRGRGHNEQFFGPGTRLTVL.

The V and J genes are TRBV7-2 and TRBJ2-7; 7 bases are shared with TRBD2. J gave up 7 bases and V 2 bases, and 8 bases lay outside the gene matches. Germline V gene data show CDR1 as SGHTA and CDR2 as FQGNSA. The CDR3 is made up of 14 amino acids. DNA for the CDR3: TGTGCCAGCAGCTTAAGGCGGGAGAAGTGGGAGCAGTACTTC. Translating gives CASSLRREKWEQYF.

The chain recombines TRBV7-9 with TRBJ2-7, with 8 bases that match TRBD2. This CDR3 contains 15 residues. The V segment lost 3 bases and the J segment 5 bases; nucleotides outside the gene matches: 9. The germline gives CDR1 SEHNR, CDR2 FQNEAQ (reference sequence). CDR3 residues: CASSFPERGRNEQYF. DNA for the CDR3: TGTGCCAGCAGCTTTCCAGAGCGGGGGAGGAACGAGCAGTACTTC.

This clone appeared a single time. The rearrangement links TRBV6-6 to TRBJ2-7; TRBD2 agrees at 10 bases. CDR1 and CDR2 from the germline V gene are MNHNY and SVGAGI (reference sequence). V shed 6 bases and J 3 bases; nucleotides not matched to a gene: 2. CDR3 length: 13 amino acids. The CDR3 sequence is CASRGLAYYEQYF. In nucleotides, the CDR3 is TGTGCCAGCAGGGGACTAGCGTACTACGAGCAGTACTTC.

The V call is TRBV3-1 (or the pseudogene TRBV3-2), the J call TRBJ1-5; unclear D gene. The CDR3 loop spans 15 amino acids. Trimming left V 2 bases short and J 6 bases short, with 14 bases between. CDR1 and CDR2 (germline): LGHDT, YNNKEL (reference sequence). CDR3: CASSQRSRYRQPQHF. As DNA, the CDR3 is TGTGCCAGCAGCCAACGGAGTAGGTATCGTCAGCCCCAGCATTTT.